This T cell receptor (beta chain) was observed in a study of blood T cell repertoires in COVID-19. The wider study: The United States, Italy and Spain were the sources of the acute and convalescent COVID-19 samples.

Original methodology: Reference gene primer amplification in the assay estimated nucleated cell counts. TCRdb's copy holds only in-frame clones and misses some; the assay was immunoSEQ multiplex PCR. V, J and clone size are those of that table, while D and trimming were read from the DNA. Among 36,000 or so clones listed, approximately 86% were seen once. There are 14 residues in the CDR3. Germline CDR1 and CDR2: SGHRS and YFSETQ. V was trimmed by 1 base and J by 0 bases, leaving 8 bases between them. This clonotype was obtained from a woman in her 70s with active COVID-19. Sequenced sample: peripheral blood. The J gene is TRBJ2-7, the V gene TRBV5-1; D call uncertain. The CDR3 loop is CASSLMTGSYEQYF. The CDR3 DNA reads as TGCGCCAGCAGCTTGATGACGGGCTCCTACGAGCAGTACTTC.